This record covers a single T cell receptor (beta chain). The antigen is undetermined. Per the germline V gene, CDR1 is SGHNT and CDR2 is YENEEA. V was trimmed by 5 bases and J by 9 bases, leaving 14 bases between them. The CDR3 is 14 amino acids. This record comes from a study of T cells in Graves' hyperthyroidism and ophthalmopathy. Findings and caveats of the study: From stable hyperthyroidism, ophthalmopathy was separated by a 13 V-J model. The blood repertoire included most of the expanded thyroid clonotypes above 0.001.

Stable disease denoted Graves' hyperthyroidism without ophthalmopathy progression within 18 months. In patients aged 18 to 65, hyperthyroidism was newly diagnosed, with duration under 2 months. What was amplified from RNA transcripts were TCR beta CDR3 regions. The TCR CDR3 first-round RT-PCR relied on the HTBI primer set. Using its own MiXCR run on the multiplex PCR reads, TCRdb lists one record per CDR3 protein. The table lists approximately 560,000 distinct CDR3 sequences, about 43% of them singletons. This receptor was identified in a young woman with Graves' hyperthyroidism. The chain joins TRBV11-3 to TRBJ1-6; weak D call: TRBD1 (6 bases). Sequenced: peripheral blood or thyroid tissue (not recorded which). The CDR3 nucleotides read TGTGCCAGCAGCCGACTTACAGGGCTTTCACCCCTCCACTTT. As protein: CASSRLTGLSPLHF. The variable domain in full, with the rest retrieved from reference TRBV11-3 and TRBJ1-6, is EAGVVQSPRYKIIEKKQPVAFWCNPISGHNTLYWYLQNLGQGPELLIRYENEEAVDDSQLPKDRFSAERLKGVDSTLKIQPAELGDSAVYLCASSRLTGLSPLHFGNGTRLTVT.